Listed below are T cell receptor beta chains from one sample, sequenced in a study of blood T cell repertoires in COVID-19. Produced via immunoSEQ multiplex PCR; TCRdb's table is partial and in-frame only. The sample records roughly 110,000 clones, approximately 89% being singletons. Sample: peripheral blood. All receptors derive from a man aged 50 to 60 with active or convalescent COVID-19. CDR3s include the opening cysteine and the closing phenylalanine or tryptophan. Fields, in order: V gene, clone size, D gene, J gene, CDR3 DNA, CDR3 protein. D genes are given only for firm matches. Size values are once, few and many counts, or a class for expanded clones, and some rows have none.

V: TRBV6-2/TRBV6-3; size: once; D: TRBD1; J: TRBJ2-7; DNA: TGTGCCAGCAGTTACTCTCCCTTGGGACAGGGTCCCTACGAGCAGTACTTC; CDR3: CASSYSPLGQGPYEQYF
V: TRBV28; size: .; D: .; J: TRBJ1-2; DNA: TGTGCCAGCAGTTTAGAGGGTAGCCCATATGGCTACACCTTC; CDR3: CASSLEGSPYGYTF
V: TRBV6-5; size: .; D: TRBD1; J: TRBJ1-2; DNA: TGTGCCAGCAGTCCCGGGGACAGGGGTTATGGCTACACCTTC; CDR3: CASSPGDRGYGYTF
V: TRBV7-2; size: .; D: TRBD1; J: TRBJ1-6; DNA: TGTGCCAGCAGCCCCCGGACAGGGGGTCTACCCCTCCACTTT; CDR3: CASSPRTGGLPLHF
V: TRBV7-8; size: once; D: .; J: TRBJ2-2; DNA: TGTGCCAGCAGCTTAGACGCGGCGACGAACACCGGGGAGCTGTTTTTT; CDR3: CASSLDAATNTGELFF
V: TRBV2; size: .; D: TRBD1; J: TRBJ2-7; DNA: TGTGCCAGTACTCGGGACAGAGGCTACGAGCAGTACTTC; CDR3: CASTRDRGYEQYF
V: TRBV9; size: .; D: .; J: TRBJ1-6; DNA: TGTGCCAGCAGCGTAGAGCGTGACAATTCACCCCTCCACTTT; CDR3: CASSVERDNSPLHF
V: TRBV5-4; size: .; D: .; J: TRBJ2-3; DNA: TGTGCCAGCAGCTCAGACAGGTCCCCTAGCACAGATACGCAGTATTTT; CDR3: CASSSDRSPSTDTQYF
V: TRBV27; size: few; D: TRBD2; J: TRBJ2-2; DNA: TGTGCCAGCAGGGACCCTCTAGCGGGAGGTGGGAACACCGGGGAGCTGTTTTTT; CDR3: CASRDPLAGGGNTGELFF
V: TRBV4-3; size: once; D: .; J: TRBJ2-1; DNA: TGCGCCAGCAGCCAAGAGGCGGCCGTAGGCGGGAATTCCTACAATGAGCAGTTCTTC; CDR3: CASSQEAAVGGNSYNEQFF
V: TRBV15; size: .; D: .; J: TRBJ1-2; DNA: TGTGCCACCAGCGTACGGGAAGGCGGCTACACCTTC; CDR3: CATSVREGGYTF
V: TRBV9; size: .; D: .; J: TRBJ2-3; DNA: TGTGCCAGCAGCGTAGGGACATTCACAGATACGCAGTATTTT; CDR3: CASSVGTFTDTQYF
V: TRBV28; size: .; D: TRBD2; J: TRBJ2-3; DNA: TGTGCCAGCAGCCCCGGACTAGCGGACACAGATACGCAGTATTTT; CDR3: CASSPGLADTDTQYF
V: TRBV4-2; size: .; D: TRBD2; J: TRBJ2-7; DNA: TGTGCCAGCAGTGAGCGGGAGACCGCCTACGAGCAGTACTTC; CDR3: CASSERETAYEQYF
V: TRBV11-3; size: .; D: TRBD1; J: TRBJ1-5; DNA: TGTGCCAGCAGCCCGGAAGAGCCTGACCGGGGACAGTTTGGCAATCAGCCCCAGCATTTT; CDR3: CASSPEEPDRGQFGNQPQHF
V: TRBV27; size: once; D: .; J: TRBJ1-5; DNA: TGTGCCAGCAGTGACGGCGGAGGGCCCAATCAGCCCCAGCATTTT; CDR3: CASSDGGGPNQPQHF
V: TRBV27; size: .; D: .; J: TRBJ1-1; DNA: TGTGCCAGCAGTTTAGCCAGGGGAAGCACTGAAGCTTTCTTT; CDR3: CASSLARGSTEAFF
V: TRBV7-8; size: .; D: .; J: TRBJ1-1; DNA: TGTGCCAGCAGCTTCCGGGACACGAGGGCGCGTAACACTGAAGCTTTCTTT; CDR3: CASSFRDTRARNTEAFF
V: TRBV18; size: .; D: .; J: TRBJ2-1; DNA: TGTGCCAGCTCACCAGGTCTGTATTCTAGCGCGCGGTACAATGAGCAGTTCTTC; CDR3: CASSPGLYSSARYNEQFF
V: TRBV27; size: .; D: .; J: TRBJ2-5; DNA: TGTGCCAGCAGTTTATTGGGAGTCGGGGGTCGTGAGACCCAGTACTTC; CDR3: CASSLLGVGGRETQYF
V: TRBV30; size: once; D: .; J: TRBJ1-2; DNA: TGTGCCTGGAGATCCGGGGTTAACTATGGCTACACCTTC; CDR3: CAWRSGVNYGYTF
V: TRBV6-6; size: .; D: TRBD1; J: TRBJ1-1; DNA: TGTGCCAGCAGCAAACAGGGGGCGGACACTGAAGCTTTCTTT; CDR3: CASSKQGADTEAFF
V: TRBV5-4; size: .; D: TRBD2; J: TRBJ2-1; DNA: TGTGCCAGCAGCACGGGACTAGCGGGAGGGGTTGAGCAGTTCTTC; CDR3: CASSTGLAGGVEQFF
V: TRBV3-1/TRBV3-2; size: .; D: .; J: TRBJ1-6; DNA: TGTGCCAGCAGCCAGGGGGCGGTTTCACCCCTCCACTTT; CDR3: CASSQGAVSPLHF
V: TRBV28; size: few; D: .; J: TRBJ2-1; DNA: TGTGCCAGCAGTTTACCAGGGGCCACCTACAATGAGCAGTTCTTC; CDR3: CASSLPGATYNEQFF
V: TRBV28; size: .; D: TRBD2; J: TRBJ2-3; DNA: TGTGCCAGCAGTACGCTCTTAGCGGGGGGTCGCACAGATACGCAGTATTTT; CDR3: CASSTLLAGGRTDTQYF
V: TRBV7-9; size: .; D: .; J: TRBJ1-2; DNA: TGTGCCAGCAGCTTAAGGGTCCCAGTCAAGGGGAACTATGGCTACACCTTC; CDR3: CASSLRVPVKGNYGYTF
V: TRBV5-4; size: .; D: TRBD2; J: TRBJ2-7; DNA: TGTGCCAGCAGCTCCCCACCAATGGCGGGAGGGCCAGGGGAGCAGTACTTC; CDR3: CASSSPPMAGGPGEQYF
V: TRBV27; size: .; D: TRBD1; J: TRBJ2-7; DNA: TGTGCCAGCAGTTTCCAGGGGGCGCGGGAGCAGTACTTC; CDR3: CASSFQGAREQYF
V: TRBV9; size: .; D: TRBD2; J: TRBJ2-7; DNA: TGTGCCAGCAGCGAACTAGCGTCGGGTTTCTCCTACGAGCAGTACTTC; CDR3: CASSELASGFSYEQYF
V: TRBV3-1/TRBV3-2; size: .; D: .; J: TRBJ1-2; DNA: TGTGCCAGCAGCCAAGGGCACGGACAGTTTGGCTATGGCTACACCTTC; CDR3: CASSQGHGQFGYGYTF
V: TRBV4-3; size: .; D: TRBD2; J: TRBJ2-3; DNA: TGCGCCAGCAGCCAGGGACTAGCGGGGTGGGATACGCAGTATTTT; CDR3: CASSQGLAGWDTQYF
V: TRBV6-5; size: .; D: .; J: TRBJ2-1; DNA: TGTGCCAGCAGTTATCTCCAGGGTTCAACCTACAATGAGCAGTTCTTC; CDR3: CASSYLQGSTYNEQFF
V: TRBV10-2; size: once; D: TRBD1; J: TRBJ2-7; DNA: TGCGCCAGCAGGACAGGGGAGTACGAGCAGTACTTC; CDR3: CASRTGEYEQYF
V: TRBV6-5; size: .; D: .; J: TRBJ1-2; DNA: TGTGCCAGCAGTTACACTACCGGGGTTAACTATGGCTACACCTTC; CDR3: CASSYTTGVNYGYTF
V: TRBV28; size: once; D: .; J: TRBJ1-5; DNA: TGTGCCAGCAGTTCATTATTGGGGGCCTATGGATCTCAGCCCCAGCATTTT; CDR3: CASSSLLGAYGSQPQHF
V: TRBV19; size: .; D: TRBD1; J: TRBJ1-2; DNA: TGTGCCAGTAATGCGGGACAGGGGGTTTATGGCTACACCTTC; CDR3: CASNAGQGVYGYTF
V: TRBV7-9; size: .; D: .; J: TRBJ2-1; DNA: TGTGCCAGCAGCATTACTTCCTACAATGAGCAGTTCTTC; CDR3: CASSITSYNEQFF